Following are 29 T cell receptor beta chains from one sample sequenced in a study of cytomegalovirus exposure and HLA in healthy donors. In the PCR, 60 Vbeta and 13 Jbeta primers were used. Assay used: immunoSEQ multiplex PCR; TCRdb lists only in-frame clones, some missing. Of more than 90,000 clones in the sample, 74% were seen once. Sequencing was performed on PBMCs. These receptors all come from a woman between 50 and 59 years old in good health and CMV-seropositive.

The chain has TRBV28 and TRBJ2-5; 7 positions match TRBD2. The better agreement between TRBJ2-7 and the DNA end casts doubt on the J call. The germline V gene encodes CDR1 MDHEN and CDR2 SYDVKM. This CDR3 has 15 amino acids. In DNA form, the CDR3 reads TGTGCCAGCAGTTTATTCATCGGGGGGTCCTACGAGCAGTACTTC. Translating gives CASSLFIGGSYEQYF.

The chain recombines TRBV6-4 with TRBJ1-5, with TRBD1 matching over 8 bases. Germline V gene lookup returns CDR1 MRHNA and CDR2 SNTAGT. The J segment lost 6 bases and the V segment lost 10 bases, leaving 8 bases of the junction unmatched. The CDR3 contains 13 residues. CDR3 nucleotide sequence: TGTGCCATCAAGGGACAGGTCAGTCAGCCCCAGCATTTT. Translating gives CAIKGQVSQPQHF.

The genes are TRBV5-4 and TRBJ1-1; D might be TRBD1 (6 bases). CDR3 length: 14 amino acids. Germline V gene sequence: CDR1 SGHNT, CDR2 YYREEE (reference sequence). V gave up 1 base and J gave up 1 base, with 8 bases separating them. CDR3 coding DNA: TGTGCCAGCAGCTTGCGGGGGGCGAACACTGAAGCTTTCTTT. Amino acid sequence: CASSLRGANTEAFF.

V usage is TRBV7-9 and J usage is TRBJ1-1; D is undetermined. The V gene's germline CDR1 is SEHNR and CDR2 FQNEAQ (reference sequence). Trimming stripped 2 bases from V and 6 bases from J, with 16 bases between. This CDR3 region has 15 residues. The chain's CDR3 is CASSLRGSGSAEAFF. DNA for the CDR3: TGTGCCAGCAGCTTAAGAGGGTCCGGATCCGCTGAAGCTTTCTTT.

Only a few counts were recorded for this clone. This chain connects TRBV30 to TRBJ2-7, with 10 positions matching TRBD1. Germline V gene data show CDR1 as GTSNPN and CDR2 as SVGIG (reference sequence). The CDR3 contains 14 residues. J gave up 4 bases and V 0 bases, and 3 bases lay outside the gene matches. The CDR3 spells CAWSVTGGLYEQYF. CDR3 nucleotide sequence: TGTGCCTGGAGTGTGACAGGGGGCTTGTACGAGCAGTACTTC.

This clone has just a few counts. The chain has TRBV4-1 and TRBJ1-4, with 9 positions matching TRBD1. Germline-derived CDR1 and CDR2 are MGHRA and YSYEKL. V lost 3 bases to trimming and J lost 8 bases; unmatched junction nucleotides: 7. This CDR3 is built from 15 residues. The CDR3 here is CASSQSGTGSEKLFF. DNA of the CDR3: TGCGCCAGCAGCCAGTCCGGGACAGGGTCAGAAAAACTGTTTTTT.

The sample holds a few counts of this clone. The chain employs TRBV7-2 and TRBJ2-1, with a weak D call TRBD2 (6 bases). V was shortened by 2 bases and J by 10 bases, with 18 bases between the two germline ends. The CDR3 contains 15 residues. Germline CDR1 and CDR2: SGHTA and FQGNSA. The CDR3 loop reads CASSLNTAHGGEQFF. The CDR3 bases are TGTGCCAGCAGCTTAAACACTGCGCATGGAGGGGAGCAGTTCTTC.

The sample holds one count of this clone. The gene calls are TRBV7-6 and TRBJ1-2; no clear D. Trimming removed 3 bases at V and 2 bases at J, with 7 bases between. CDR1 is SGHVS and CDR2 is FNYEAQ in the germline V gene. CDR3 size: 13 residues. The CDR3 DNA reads TGTGCCAGCAGCTTGGCACCCAACTATGGCTACACCTTC. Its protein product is CASSLAPNYGYTF.

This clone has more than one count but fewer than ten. CDR3 bases: TGCGCCAGCAGCCAAGATCAAGGGACAGAGGATGGCTACACCTTC. It translates to CASSQDQGTEDGYTF. The genes are TRBV4-3 and TRBJ1-2, with 7 bases aligning to TRBD1. V lost 0 bases to trimming and J lost 6 bases; unmatched junction nucleotides: 7. This CDR3 has 15 residues. CDR1 is LGHNA, CDR2 YSLEER, per germline.

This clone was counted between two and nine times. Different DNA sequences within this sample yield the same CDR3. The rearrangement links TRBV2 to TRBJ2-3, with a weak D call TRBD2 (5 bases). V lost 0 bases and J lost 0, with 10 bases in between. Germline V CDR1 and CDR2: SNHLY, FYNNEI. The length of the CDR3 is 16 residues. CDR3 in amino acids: CASSEAPSLSTDTQYF. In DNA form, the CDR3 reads TGTGCCAGCAGTGAAGCGCCTAGCCTGAGCACAGATACGCAGTATTTT.

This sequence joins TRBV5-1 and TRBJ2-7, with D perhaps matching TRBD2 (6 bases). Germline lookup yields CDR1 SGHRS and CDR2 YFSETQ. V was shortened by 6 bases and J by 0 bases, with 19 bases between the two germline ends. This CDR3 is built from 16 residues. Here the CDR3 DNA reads TGCGCCAGCACTACGACCGCGGGACGGGGCTCCTACGAGCAGTACTTC. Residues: CASTTTAGRGSYEQYF.

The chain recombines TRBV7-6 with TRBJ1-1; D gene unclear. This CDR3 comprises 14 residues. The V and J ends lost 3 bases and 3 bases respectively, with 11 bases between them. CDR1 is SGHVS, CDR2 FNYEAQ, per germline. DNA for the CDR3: TGTGCCAGCAGCTTCGGTGCGCGGGACACTGAAGCTTTCTTT. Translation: CASSFGARDTEAFF. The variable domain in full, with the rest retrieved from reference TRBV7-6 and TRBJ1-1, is GAGVSQSPRYKVTKRGQDVALRCDPISGHVSLYWYRQALGQGPEFLTYFNYEAQQDKSGLPNDRFSAERPEGSISTLTIQRTEQRDSAMYRCASSFGARDTEAFFGQGTRLTVV.

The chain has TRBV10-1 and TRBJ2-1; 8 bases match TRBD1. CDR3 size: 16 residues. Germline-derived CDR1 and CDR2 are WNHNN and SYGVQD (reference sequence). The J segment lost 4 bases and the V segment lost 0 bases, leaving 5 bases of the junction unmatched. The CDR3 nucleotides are TGCGCCAGCAGTGAGTCGGGGACAGGTTGGTACAATGAGCAGTTCTTC. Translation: CASSESGTGWYNEQFF.

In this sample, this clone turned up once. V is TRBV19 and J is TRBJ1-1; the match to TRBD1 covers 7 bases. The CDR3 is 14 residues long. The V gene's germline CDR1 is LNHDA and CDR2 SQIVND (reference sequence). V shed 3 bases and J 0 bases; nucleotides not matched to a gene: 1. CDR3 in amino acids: CASSMTGMNTEAFF. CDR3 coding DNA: TGTGCCAGTAGTATGACAGGGATGAACACTGAAGCTTTCTTT.

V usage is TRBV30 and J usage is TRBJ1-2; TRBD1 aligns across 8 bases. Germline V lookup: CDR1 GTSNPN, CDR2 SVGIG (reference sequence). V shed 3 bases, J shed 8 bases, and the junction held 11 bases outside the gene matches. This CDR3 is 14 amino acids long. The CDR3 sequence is CAWSGQGSFRGYTF. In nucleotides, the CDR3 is TGTGCCTGGAGCGGACAGGGTAGTTTCCGGGGCTACACCTTC.

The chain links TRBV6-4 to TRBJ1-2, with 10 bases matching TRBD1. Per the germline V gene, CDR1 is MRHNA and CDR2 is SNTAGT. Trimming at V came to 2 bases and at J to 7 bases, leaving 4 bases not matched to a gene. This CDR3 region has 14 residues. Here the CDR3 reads CASSDDRGLGGYTF. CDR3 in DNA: TGTGCCAGCAGTGACGACAGGGGGCTAGGTGGCTACACCTTC.

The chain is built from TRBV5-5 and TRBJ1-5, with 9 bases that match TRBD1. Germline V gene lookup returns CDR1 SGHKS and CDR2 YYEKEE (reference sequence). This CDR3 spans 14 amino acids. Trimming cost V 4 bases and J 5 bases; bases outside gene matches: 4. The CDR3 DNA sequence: TGTGCCAGCAGCATATGGACAGGGGATCAGCCCCAGCATTTT. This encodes CASSIWTGDQPQHF.

The CDR3 protein is CASRRTGGEEKLFF. In nucleotides, the CDR3 is TGTGCCAGCAGGCGGACAGGGGGAGAAGAAAAACTGTTTTTT. V and J are TRBV2 and TRBJ1-4; 10 bases are shared with TRBD1. This CDR3 spans 14 amino acids. J was trimmed by 8 bases and V by 6 bases; bases with no gene match: 6. CDR1 and CDR2 (germline): SNHLY, FYNNEI.

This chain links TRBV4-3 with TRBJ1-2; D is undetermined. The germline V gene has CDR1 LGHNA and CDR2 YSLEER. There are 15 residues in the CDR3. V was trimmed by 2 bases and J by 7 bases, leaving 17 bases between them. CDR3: CASSQSLSMPGGYTF. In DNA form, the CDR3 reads TGCGCCAGCAGCCAAAGTTTAAGCATGCCCGGTGGCTACACCTTC.

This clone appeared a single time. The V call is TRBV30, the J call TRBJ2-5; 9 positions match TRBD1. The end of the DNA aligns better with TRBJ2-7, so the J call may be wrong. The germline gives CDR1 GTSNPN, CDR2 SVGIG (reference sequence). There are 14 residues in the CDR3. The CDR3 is CAWKIQGAYGEQYF. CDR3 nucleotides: TGTGCCTGGAAGATACAGGGGGCTTATGGCGAGCAGTACTTC.

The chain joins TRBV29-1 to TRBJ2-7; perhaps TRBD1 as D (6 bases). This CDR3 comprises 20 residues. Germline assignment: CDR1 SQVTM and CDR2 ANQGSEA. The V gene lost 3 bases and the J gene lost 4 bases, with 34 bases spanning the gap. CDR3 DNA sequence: TGCAGCGTTGATGTTTATGGCTTGACTGACACACAGGGAGATCGGTACGAGCAGTACTTC. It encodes CSVDVYGLTDTQGDRYEQYF.

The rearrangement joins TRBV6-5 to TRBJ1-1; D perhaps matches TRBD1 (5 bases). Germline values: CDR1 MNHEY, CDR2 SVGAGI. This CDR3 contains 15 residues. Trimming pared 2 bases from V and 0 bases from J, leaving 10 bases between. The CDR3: CASSYGGGVNTEAFF. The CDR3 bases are TGTGCCAGCAGTTACGGGGGGGGTGTGAACACTGAAGCTTTCTTT.

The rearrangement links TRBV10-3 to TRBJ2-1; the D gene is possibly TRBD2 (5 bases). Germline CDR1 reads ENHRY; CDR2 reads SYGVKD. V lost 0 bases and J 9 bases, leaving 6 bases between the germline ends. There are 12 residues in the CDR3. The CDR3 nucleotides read TGTGCCATCAGTGAGTCCGAGGGTGAGCAGTTCTTC. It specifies CAISESEGEQFF.

The CDR3 nucleotides are TGTGCCAGCACTGGGACATTCCACGAGCAGTACTTC. Translated, it gives CASTGTFHEQYF. The rearrangement uses TRBV6-5 and TRBJ2-7; the D gene is possibly TRBD1 (6 bases). The CDR3 spans 12 residues. The V and J ends lost 7 bases and 5 bases respectively, with 12 bases between them. From germline, CDR1 is MNHEY and CDR2 SVGAGI.

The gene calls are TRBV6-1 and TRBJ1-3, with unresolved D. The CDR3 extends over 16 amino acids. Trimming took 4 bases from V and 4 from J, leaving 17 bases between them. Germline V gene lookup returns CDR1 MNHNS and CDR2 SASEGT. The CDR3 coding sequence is TGTGCCAGCAGTGTAGCGGGGAGGGAGGTAGGAAACACCATATATTTT. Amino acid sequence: CASSVAGREVGNTIYF.

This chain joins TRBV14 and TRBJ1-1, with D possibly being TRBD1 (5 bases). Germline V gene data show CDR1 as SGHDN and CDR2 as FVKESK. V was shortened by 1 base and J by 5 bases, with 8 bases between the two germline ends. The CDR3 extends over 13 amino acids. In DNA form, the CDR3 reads TGTGCCAGCAGCCAAGTCGACAGTACTGAAGCTTTCTTT. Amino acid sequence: CASSQVDSTEAFF.

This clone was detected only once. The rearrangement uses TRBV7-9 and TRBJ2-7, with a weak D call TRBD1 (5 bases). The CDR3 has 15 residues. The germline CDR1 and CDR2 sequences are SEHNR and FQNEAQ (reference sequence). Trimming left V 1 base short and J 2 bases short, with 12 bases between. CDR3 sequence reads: CASSLGVQGTYEQYF. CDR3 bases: TGTGCCAGCAGCTTAGGAGTGCAGGGAACCTACGAGCAGTACTTC.

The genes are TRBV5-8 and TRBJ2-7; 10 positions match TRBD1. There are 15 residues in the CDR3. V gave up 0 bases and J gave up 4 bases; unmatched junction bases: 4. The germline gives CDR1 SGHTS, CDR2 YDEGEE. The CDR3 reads CASSLVRTGGYEQYF. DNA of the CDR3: TGTGCCAGCAGCTTGGTTAGGACAGGGGGGTACGAGCAGTACTTC.

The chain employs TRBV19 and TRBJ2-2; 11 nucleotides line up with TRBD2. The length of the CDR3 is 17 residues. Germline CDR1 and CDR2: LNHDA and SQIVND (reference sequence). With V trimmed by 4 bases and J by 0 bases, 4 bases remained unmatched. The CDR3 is CASSRSSGRTNTGELFF. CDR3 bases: TGTGCCAGTAGTAGGTCTAGCGGGAGGACGAACACCGGGGAGCTGTTTTTT.